The rows below give T cell receptor beta chains drawn from one sample of a study of Ad26.COV2.S vaccination and SARS-CoV-2 variants. Clones were read by immunoSEQ multiplex PCR, and TCRdb kept only the in-frame ones, dropping some. The sample records about 420,000 clones, over 75% being singletons. The starting material was peripheral blood, obtained in a trial of Ad26.COV2.S vaccine versus placebo. All receptors derive from a person between 18 and 65 years old who received the Ad26.COV2.S COVID-19 vaccine or a placebo. Both conserved end residues are part of each CDR3. Not all rows give a size; the values are once, few, many and, for expanded clones, a class.

>TRBV12-3/TRBV12-4|TRBJ2-1|NA
CASSFSLGSRQFF
>TRBV4-2|TRBJ2-1|NA
CASSQEVGLPGGTYNEQFF
>TRBV2|TRBJ1-1|NA
CASRAIQSDTEAFF
>TRBV15|TRBJ1-2|NA
CATSGGTVNYGYTF
>TRBV30|TRBJ2-5|few
CAWNRDTQETQYF
>TRBV6-2/TRBV6-3|TRBJ2-2|NA
CASSYSRGTGELFF
>TRBV12-5|TRBJ1-2|once
CASGLKGSYTF
>TRBV7-3|TRBJ2-3|NA
CASSSSPPPDTQYF
>TRBV19|TRBJ2-7|NA
CASSIVDRGPYEQYF
>TRBV28|TRBJ2-5|NA
CASRLMDRGGETQYF
>TRBV4-3|TRBJ1-2|NA
CASSPSVRAYYGYTF
>TRBV15|TRBJ2-5|NA
CATSTGGSGETQYF
>TRBV6-1|TRBJ2-7|once
CASSEVPENYEQYF
>TRBV12-3/TRBV12-4|TRBJ2-7|NA
CASSGTGHYEQYF
>TRBV11-1|TRBJ1-1|NA
CASSLITGRRAEAFF
>TRBV6-2/TRBV6-3|TRBJ2-2|NA
CASSRPLTGELFF